Following are 20 T cell receptor beta chains from one sample sequenced in a study of beta chain features in type 1 diabetes (dated by TCRdb to the late 2010s). Preparation of the library involved the immunoSEQ multiplex PCR assay. The entire amount of isolated RNA was reverse transcribed using the High Capacity cDNA Reverse Transcription Kit, so the sequenced TCRB transcripts were expressed ones. Held by TCRdb, this immuneACCESS table contains in-frame sequences only and omits some clones. Under half of the omission traces to an unresolved V gene where checked; the cause of the rest is unknown. The sample records about 40,000 clones, 45% to 50% of which are singletons. The ten largest clones capture 0.65% to 0.8% of the sample. Sequencing was carried out using central memory CD4+ T cells from blood. The receptors originated from a woman in her late teens or twenties in good health.

This clone turned up a few times. The chain combines TRBV10-3 with TRBJ1-1; D not resolved. Germline V gives CDR1 ENHRY, CDR2 SYGVKD. The CDR3 sequence is 11 residues long. The V and J ends lost 8 bases and 8 bases respectively, with 12 bases between them. CDR3 sequence reads: CAIGPLDEAFF. CDR3 sequence (DNA): TGTGCCATCGGTCCACTAGACGAAGCTTTCTTT.

The chain joins TRBV18 to TRBJ2-1, with TRBD2 identical over 11 bases. The V gene end was trimmed by 0 bases and the J gene end by 9 bases; junction bases not matched to a gene: 4. Germline V gives CDR1 KGHSH, CDR2 LQKENI. CDR3 size: 15 residues. CDR3 nucleotide sequence: TGTGCCAGCTCACCACCAACTAGCGGGAGTTCTGAGCAGTTCTTC. Translation gives CASSPPTSGSSEQFF.

This clone has just a few counts. This chain uses TRBV18 with TRBJ2-7; possibly TRBD2 for D (5 bases). With 4 bases removed from V and 4 bases from J, the gap between germline ends came to 11 bases. From germline, CDR1 is KGHSH and CDR2 LQKENI. CDR3 length: 13 residues. The CDR3 DNA reads as TGTGCCAGCTCACTCGCCTCGGGGTACGAGCAGTACTTC. This sequence encodes CASSLASGYEQYF.

The rearrangement joins TRBV19 to TRBJ2-5, with TRBD1 identical over 11 bases. The V and J ends lost 5 bases and 5 bases, in that order; junction bases with no gene match: 7. The CDR3 contains 15 residues. Per germline, CDR1 LNHDA and CDR2 SQIVND (reference sequence). Written as DNA, the CDR3 is TGTGCCAGTAGTGCCGGGACAGGGGGTGGCGAGACCCAGTACTTC. Translation gives CASSAGTGGGETQYF. The full variable domain, rest sourced from reference TRBV19 and TRBJ2-5, is DGGITQSPKYLFRKEGQNVTLSCEQNLNHDAMYWYRQDPGQGLRLIYYSQIVNDFQKGDIAEGYSVSREKKESFPLTVTSAQKNPTAFYLCASSAGTGGGETQYFGPGTRLLVL.

This clone was seen a few times. The V call is TRBV7-2, the J call TRBJ1-1, with 7 bases identical to TRBD1. The CDR3 covers 17 residues. The trim removed 7 bases at V and 3 bases at J, leaving 17 bases unmatched. Germline V gene lookup returns CDR1 SGHTA and CDR2 FQGNSA. The chain's CDR3 is CASTRDRQGTGDTEAFF. CDR3 bases: TGTGCCAGCACCCGGGACCGACAGGGCACGGGGGACACTGAAGCTTTCTTT.

This clone showed up just a few times. J is TRBJ2-4 and V is TRBV30; TRBD2 might be the D (6 bases). This CDR3 has 11 amino acids. Trimming stripped 8 bases from V and 6 bases from J, with 11 bases between. Per the germline V gene, CDR1 is GTSNPN and CDR2 is SVGIG (reference sequence). The CDR3 coding sequence is TGTGCCGGAGGGAGAAGAAACATTCAGTACTTC. Amino acid sequence: CAGGRRNIQYF.

This clone was seen once. V gene TRBV29-1 combines with J gene TRBJ2-7; possibly TRBD1 for D (6 bases). V lost 7 bases, J lost 3 bases, and 16 bases lay in between. This CDR3 comprises 13 residues. Germline V lookup: CDR1 SQVTM, CDR2 ANQGSEA. CDR3 DNA: TGCAGCGGTCGCAGGGGCCCAAGCTACGAGCAGTACTTC. Its protein product is CSGRRGPSYEQYF.

The chain carries TRBV15 and TRBJ2-1, with D possibly being TRBD1 (6 bases). The V end lost 0 bases, the J end lost 9 bases, and 18 bases lay between the germline ends. Germline CDR1 is LNHNV and CDR2 is YYDKDF (reference sequence). There are 16 residues in the CDR3. The CDR3 sequence: CATSRDSPGVRGEQFF. CDR3 sequence (DNA): TGTGCCACCAGCAGAGATTCCCCAGGGGTTCGCGGTGAGCAGTTCTTC.

This clone was detected a few times. The gene calls are TRBV19 and TRBJ2-2; possibly TRBD2 for D (6 bases). The ends were cut back, 9 bases at V and 5 bases at J, with 16 bases in the middle. The CDR3 runs 14 residues. CDR1 and CDR2 from the germline V gene are LNHDA and SQIVND (reference sequence). The CDR3: CASIGKSGTGELFF. The CDR3, as DNA: TGTGCCAGCATCGGGAAAAGCGGGACCGGGGAGCTGTTTTTT.

The chain is built from TRBV19 and TRBJ2-6; D unclear. The ends were cut back, 10 bases at V and 0 bases at J, with 10 bases in the middle. Germline CDR1 and CDR2: LNHDA and SQIVND (reference sequence). This CDR3 contains 14 residues. Here the CDR3 reads CATQPDSGANVLTF. CDR3 DNA: TGTGCCACACAACCCGACTCTGGGGCCAACGTCCTGACTTTC.

CDR3 region: CASRGGSNTGELFF. Here the CDR3 DNA reads TGTGCCAGCAGGGGGGGGTCGAACACCGGGGAGCTGTTTTTT. V is TRBV5-4 and J is TRBJ2-2; TRBD2 agrees at 7 bases. CDR1 is SGHNT, CDR2 YYREEE, per germline (reference sequence). V trimming: 5 bases; J trimming: 0 bases; junction bases outside the gene matches: 1. The CDR3 is made up of 14 amino acids.

The chain has TRBV6-6 and TRBJ2-7, with D maybe TRBD1 (6 bases). The germline V and J ends were trimmed by 4 bases and 5 bases, with 15 bases remaining between them. Germline loops: CDR1 MNHNY, CDR2 SVGAGI (reference sequence). This CDR3 comprises 14 residues. The CDR3 reads CASSFTGTTDEQYF. The CDR3 coding sequence is TGTGCCAGCAGTTTTACCGGGACAACGGACGAGCAGTACTTC.

The chain has TRBV29-1 and TRBJ2-2; 7 bases fit TRBD1. Germline V gives CDR1 SQVTM, CDR2 ANQGSEA. The CDR3 loop spans 14 amino acids. V lost 4 bases and J lost 7; bases outside the gene matches: 9. In DNA, the CDR3 is TGCAGCGTTGCGTTGACAGGGATGGGCGGGGAGCTGTTTTTT. Translation: CSVALTGMGGELFF.

CDR3 DNA: TGTGCCAGCAGCTTTACAGGACAGTGGATGTCAGATACGCAGTATTTT. This sequence encodes CASSFTGQWMSDTQYF. This chain links TRBV7-3 with TRBJ2-3; D is perhaps TRBD1 (6 bases). CDR3 length: 16 residues. Per germline, CDR1 SGHTA and CDR2 FQGTGA. Trimming took 3 bases from V and 4 from J, leaving 17 bases between them. Supplemented by reference TRBV7-3 and TRBJ2-3, the full variable domain reads GAGVSQTPSNKVTEKGKYVELRCDPISGHTALYWYRQSLGQGPEFLIYFQGTGAADDSGLPNDRFFAVRPEGSVSTLKIQRTERGDSAVYLCASSFTGQWMSDTQYFGPGTRLTVL.

This clone occurred a few times. The rearrangement uses TRBV7-2 and TRBJ2-3, with D perhaps TRBD2 (6 bases). Germline CDR1 reads SGHTA; CDR2 reads FQGNSA. V gave up 1 base and J gave up 2 bases, with 10 bases separating them. This CDR3 has 15 residues. The CDR3 DNA reads TGTGCCAGCAGCTTAGGACTAGATTTCACAGATACGCAGTATTTT. Residues: CASSLGLDFTDTQYF.

The chain links TRBV14 to TRBJ2-1; the D gene is possibly TRBD2 (6 bases). The germline V and J ends were trimmed by 4 bases and 4 bases, with 20 bases remaining between them. From germline, CDR1 is SGHDN and CDR2 FVKESK. The CDR3 length is 17 residues. The CDR3 reads CASSRGTSGTVYNEQFF. The DNA of the CDR3 is TGTGCCAGCAGCCGAGGGACTTCCGGGACTGTTTACAATGAGCAGTTCTTC. The variable domain in full, with the rest retrieved from reference TRBV14 and TRBJ2-1, is EAGVTQFPSHSVIEKGQTVTLRCDPISGHDNLYWYRRVMGKEIKFLLHFVKESKQDESGMPNNRFLAERTGGTYSTLKVQPAELEDSGVYFCASSRGTSGTVYNEQFFGPGTRLTVL.

The chain carries TRBV9 and TRBJ2-3; D ambiguous. The CDR3 covers 12 residues. V lost 3 bases to trimming and J lost 5 bases, with 7 bases between them. Per the germline V gene, CDR1 is SGDLS and CDR2 is YYNGEE. The CDR3 is CASSDHRDTQYF. In DNA form, the CDR3 reads TGTGCCAGCAGCGATCACAGAGATACGCAGTATTTT. Drawing the rest from reference TRBV9 and TRBJ2-3, the complete variable domain is DSGVTQTPKHLITATGQRVTLRCSPRSGDLSVYWYQQSLDQGLQFLIQYYNGEERAKGNILERFSAQQFPDLHSELNLSSLELGDSALYFCASSDHRDTQYFGPGTRLTVL.

The chain combines TRBV19 with TRBJ1-1; D perhaps matches TRBD1 (5 bases). Trimming took off 1 base at V and 5 bases at J, with 14 bases between the two ends. Germline loops: CDR1 LNHDA, CDR2 SQIVND (reference sequence). This CDR3 has 15 amino acids. CDR3 residues: CASSIAAGRRTEAFF. The CDR3 DNA follows: TGTGCCAGTAGTATAGCAGCGGGACGACGAACTGAAGCTTTCTTT.

This rearrangement joins TRBV6-5 to TRBJ1-2; TRBD1 is a possible D gene (5 bases). Trimming removed 4 bases from V and 4 bases from J, with 13 bases in between. The CDR3 has 14 amino acids. Germline V gene sequence: CDR1 MNHEY, CDR2 SVGAGI. The DNA for the CDR3 is TGTGCCAGCAGTTCCCCCCCCCAGGGCTATGGCTACACCTTC. This codes for CASSSPPQGYGYTF.

V gene TRBV2 combines with J gene TRBJ2-1, with TRBD2 identical over 8 bases. Germline V lookup: CDR1 SNHLY, CDR2 FYNNEI. The V and J ends lost 10 bases and 0 bases, in that order; junction bases with no gene match: 5. The CDR3 runs to 14 residues. DNA for the CDR3: TGTGCCACGCAAACTAGCGGCTCCTACAATGAGCAGTTCTTC. Translated: CATQTSGSYNEQFF.